The rows below give T cell receptor beta chains drawn from one sample of a study of T cell repertoires in cytomegalovirus infection. TCRdb passed the reads through MiXCR, listing each CDR3 protein once. The data hold around 900,000 distinct CDR3 sequences, with about a third observed a single time. The antigens for these receptors are not known. The source material was cultured CD8+ T cells from PBMCs, sampled from culture after CMV antigen stimulation. The receptors were sampled from a human donor in good health (CMV status not recorded). Some clones in this sample may be carry-over from other donors' samples. CDR3s include the opening cysteine and the closing phenylalanine or tryptophan. The D gene is left open where the match is weak.

v_gene: TRBV6-2/TRBV6-3
d_gene: -
j_gene: TRBJ1-2
CDR3aa: CASSHDGYTF

v_gene: TRBV19
d_gene: TRBD1
j_gene: TRBJ1-1
CDR3aa: CASSSGTGGWSTEAFF

v_gene: TRBV7-9
d_gene: TRBD2
j_gene: TRBJ2-3
CDR3aa: CASSLELAGGWSTDTQYF

v_gene: TRBV9
d_gene: -
j_gene: TRBJ2-2
CDR3aa: CASSVGGGVPGELFF

v_gene: TRBV4-3
d_gene: -
j_gene: TRBJ2-2
CDR3aa: CASSQERNTGELFF

v_gene: TRBV27
d_gene: TRBD1
j_gene: TRBJ1-2
CDR3aa: CASSPGTGATSYTF

v_gene: TRBV5-5
d_gene: -
j_gene: TRBJ1-2
CDR3aa: CASSLQFRGPAYGYTF

v_gene: TRBV27
d_gene: -
j_gene: TRBJ1-2
CDR3aa: CASSFGATSNYGYTF

v_gene: TRBV6-1
d_gene: -
j_gene: TRBJ2-3
CDR3aa: CASTEKWGVQYF

v_gene: TRBV7-9
d_gene: -
j_gene: TRBJ2-5
CDR3aa: CASSFEQETQYF

v_gene: TRBV6-5
d_gene: -
j_gene: TRBJ1-1
CDR3aa: CASSYSGAPEAFF

v_gene: TRBV6-4
d_gene: TRBD1
j_gene: TRBJ1-1
CDR3aa: CASSVYRGLNTEAFF

v_gene: TRBV9
d_gene: -
j_gene: TRBJ2-1
CDR3aa: CASSGNTRFEQFF

v_gene: TRBV20-1
d_gene: -
j_gene: TRBJ2-1
CDR3aa: CSARDPGRVFHNEQFF

v_gene: TRBV7-8
d_gene: -
j_gene: TRBJ2-5
CDR3aa: CASSLVEGGWGVQETQYF

v_gene: TRBV4-3
d_gene: -
j_gene: TRBJ2-3
CDR3aa: CASSVSSGHRSFTDTQYF

v_gene: TRBV7-6
d_gene: -
j_gene: TRBJ2-2
CDR3aa: CASSSTPTDLGTGELFF

v_gene: TRBV27
d_gene: -
j_gene: TRBJ2-3
CDR3aa: CATAGLDTQYF

v_gene: TRBV7-6
d_gene: -
j_gene: TRBJ2-7
CDR3aa: CASSPYRDHLRYEQYF

v_gene: TRBV15
d_gene: -
j_gene: TRBJ1-4
CDR3aa: CATSFGGGGGEKLFF

v_gene: TRBV25-1
d_gene: TRBD2
j_gene: TRBJ2-3
CDR3aa: CASSESEAGRSTDTQYF

v_gene: TRBV25-1
d_gene: TRBD1
j_gene: TRBJ2-5
CDR3aa: CASSSQDREETQYF

v_gene: TRBV6-1
d_gene: TRBD2
j_gene: TRBJ2-5
CDR3aa: CASSEGSGETRTQETQYF

v_gene: TRBV19
d_gene: -
j_gene: TRBJ1-5
CDR3aa: CASSIVGNSNQPQHF

v_gene: TRBV19
d_gene: -
j_gene: TRBJ1-1
CDR3aa: CASSIWSNEAFF

v_gene: TRBV24-1
d_gene: -
j_gene: TRBJ1-2
CDR3aa: CATSPGGRYGYTF

v_gene: TRBV5-3
d_gene: TRBD2
j_gene: TRBJ2-5
CDR3aa: CASSSPDSGGGRETQYF

v_gene: TRBV14
d_gene: -
j_gene: TRBJ2-4
CDR3aa: CASSQDYGNIQYF

v_gene: TRBV19
d_gene: TRBD2
j_gene: TRBJ2-5
CDR3aa: CASSIALSGGTQETQYF

v_gene: TRBV2
d_gene: TRBD2
j_gene: TRBJ2-1
CDR3aa: CASVAGGVYNEQFF

v_gene: TRBV6-5
d_gene: -
j_gene: TRBJ2-1
CDR3aa: CASSSTTGRPSYNEQFF

v_gene: TRBV7-7
d_gene: -
j_gene: TRBJ2-5
CDR3aa: CASSLKGAGETQYF

v_gene: TRBV14
d_gene: TRBD1
j_gene: TRBJ2-6
CDR3aa: CASSQSVGTGHSGANVLTF

v_gene: TRBV6-1
d_gene: -
j_gene: TRBJ2-1
CDR3aa: CASRGLMALYNEQFF

v_gene: TRBV7-3
d_gene: -
j_gene: TRBJ2-2
CDR3aa: CASSSANSNTGELFF

v_gene: TRBV4-1
d_gene: -
j_gene: TRBJ2-3
CDR3aa: CASSQDVGHTQYF

v_gene: TRBV19
d_gene: -
j_gene: TRBJ2-5
CDR3aa: CASSTSPTDQETQYF

v_gene: TRBV27
d_gene: TRBD1
j_gene: TRBJ2-5
CDR3aa: CASSSQGAGETQYF

v_gene: TRBV7-9
d_gene: -
j_gene: TRBJ1-2
CDR3aa: CASSHFVYTF

v_gene: TRBV4-1
d_gene: -
j_gene: TRBJ1-1
CDR3aa: CASSQVGGEEAFF

v_gene: TRBV7-9
d_gene: TRBD2
j_gene: TRBJ2-1
CDR3aa: CASSLEGGGGYNEQFF

v_gene: TRBV7-2
d_gene: -
j_gene: TRBJ1-2
CDR3aa: CTSSLGGSDYGYTF

v_gene: TRBV7-9
d_gene: -
j_gene: TRBJ2-5
CDR3aa: CASSSPVGKETQYF

v_gene: TRBV7-6
d_gene: -
j_gene: TRBJ2-5
CDR3aa: CASSLLARQETQYF

v_gene: TRBV27
d_gene: -
j_gene: TRBJ2-1
CDR3aa: CASSPPGQILNEQFF

v_gene: TRBV7-9
d_gene: TRBD2
j_gene: TRBJ2-4
CDR3aa: CASSQSGTSGSRIQYF

v_gene: TRBV2
d_gene: -
j_gene: TRBJ1-2
CDR3aa: CASSEIRQTVRQGLYYGYTF

v_gene: TRBV9
d_gene: -
j_gene: TRBJ1-3
CDR3aa: CASSAVGTGNTIYF

v_gene: TRBV9
d_gene: -
j_gene: TRBJ1-6
CDR3aa: CASSPSGNSPLHF

v_gene: TRBV7-6
d_gene: -
j_gene: TRBJ2-1
CDR3aa: CASQPPSSGTPNEQFF

v_gene: TRBV7-2
d_gene: -
j_gene: TRBJ1-4
CDR3aa: CASSYGGLTEKLFF

v_gene: TRBV6-1
d_gene: -
j_gene: TRBJ1-1
CDR3aa: CASSEGRGSLNTEAFF

v_gene: TRBV6-1
d_gene: -
j_gene: TRBJ2-3
CDR3aa: CASSPGPNTQYF

v_gene: TRBV12-3/TRBV12-4
d_gene: TRBD1
j_gene: TRBJ1-1
CDR3aa: CASSLLAFADRVWLNTEAFF

v_gene: TRBV7-8
d_gene: -
j_gene: TRBJ2-3
CDR3aa: CASSVGVTSTDTQYF

v_gene: TRBV27
d_gene: -
j_gene: TRBJ1-2
CDR3aa: CASSLSTGRLYGYTF

v_gene: TRBV5-1
d_gene: -
j_gene: TRBJ2-2
CDR3aa: CASSLVLIRNTGELFF

v_gene: TRBV2
d_gene: -
j_gene: TRBJ2-7
CDR3aa: CASFVEQPGQGNPYEQYF

v_gene: TRBV7-2
d_gene: TRBD2
j_gene: TRBJ2-5
CDR3aa: CASSPGGGVETQYF

v_gene: TRBV27
d_gene: -
j_gene: TRBJ1-1
CDR3aa: CASSLSSVNTEAFF